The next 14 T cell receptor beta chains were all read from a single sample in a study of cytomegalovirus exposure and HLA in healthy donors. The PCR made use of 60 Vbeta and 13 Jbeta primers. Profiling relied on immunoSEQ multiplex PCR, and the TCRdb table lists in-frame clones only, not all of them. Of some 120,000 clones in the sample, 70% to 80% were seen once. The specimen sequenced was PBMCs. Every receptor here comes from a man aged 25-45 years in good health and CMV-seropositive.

The CDR3 sequence is CASSQVGDGELFF. In nucleotides, the CDR3 is TGCGCCAGCAGCCAAGTAGGGGACGGGGAGCTGTTTTTT. The rearrangement uses TRBV4-1 and TRBJ2-2, with a tentative D call TRBD1 (5 bases). Trimming took 1 base from V and 7 from J, leaving 7 bases between them. The CDR3 consists of 13 residues. Per germline, CDR1 MGHRA and CDR2 YSYEKL.

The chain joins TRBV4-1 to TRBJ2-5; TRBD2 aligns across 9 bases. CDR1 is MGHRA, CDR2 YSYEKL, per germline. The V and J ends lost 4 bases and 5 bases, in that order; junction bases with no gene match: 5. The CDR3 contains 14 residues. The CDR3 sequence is CASSLSGSVETQYF. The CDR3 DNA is TGCGCCAGCAGCCTTAGCGGGAGTGTGGAGACCCAGTACTTC.

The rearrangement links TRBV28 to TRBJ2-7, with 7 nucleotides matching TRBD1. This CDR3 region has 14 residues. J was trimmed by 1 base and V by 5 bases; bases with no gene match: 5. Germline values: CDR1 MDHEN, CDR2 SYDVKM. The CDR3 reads CASSLRQGSYEQYF. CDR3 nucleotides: TGTGCCAGCAGTCTTCGACAGGGATCCTACGAGCAGTACTTC.

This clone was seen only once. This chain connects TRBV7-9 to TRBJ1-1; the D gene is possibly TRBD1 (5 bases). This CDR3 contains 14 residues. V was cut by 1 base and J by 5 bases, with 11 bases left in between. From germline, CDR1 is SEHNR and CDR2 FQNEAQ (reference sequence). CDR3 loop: CASSLDGSGTEAFF. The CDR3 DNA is TGTGCCAGCAGCTTAGACGGATCAGGGACTGAAGCTTTCTTT.

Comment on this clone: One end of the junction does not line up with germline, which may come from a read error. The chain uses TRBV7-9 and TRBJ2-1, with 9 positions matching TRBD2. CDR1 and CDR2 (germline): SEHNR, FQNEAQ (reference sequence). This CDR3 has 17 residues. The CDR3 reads CSSSSLAGRGSYNEQFF. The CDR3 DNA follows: TGTTCCAGCAGCTCCCTAGCGGGAAGGGGCTCCTACAATGAGCAGTTCTTC.

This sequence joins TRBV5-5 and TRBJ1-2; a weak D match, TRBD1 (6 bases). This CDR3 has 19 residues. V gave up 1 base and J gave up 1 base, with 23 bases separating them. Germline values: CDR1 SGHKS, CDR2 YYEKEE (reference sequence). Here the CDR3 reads CASSLTWTARPDYNYGYTF. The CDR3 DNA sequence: TGTGCCAGCAGCTTGACCTGGACAGCTCGGCCGGATTATAACTATGGCTACACCTTC.

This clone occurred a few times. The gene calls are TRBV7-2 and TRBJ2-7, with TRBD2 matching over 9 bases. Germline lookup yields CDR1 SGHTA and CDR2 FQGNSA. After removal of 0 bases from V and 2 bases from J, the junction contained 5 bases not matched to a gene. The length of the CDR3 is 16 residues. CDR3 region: CASSLANSGSAYEQYF. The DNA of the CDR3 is TGTGCCAGCAGCTTAGCAAATAGCGGGAGTGCCTACGAGCAGTACTTC.

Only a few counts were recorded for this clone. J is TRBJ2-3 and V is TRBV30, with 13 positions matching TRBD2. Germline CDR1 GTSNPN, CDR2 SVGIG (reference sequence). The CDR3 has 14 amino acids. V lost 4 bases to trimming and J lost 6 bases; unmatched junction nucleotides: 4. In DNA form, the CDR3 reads TGTGCCTGGACCGGACTAGCGGGAGAGGATACGCAGTATTTT. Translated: CAWTGLAGEDTQYF.

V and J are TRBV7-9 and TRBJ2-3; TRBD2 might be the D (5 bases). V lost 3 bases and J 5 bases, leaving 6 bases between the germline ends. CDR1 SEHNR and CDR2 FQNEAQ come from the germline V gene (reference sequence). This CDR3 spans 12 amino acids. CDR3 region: CASSFAGDTQYF. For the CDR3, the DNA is TGTGCCAGCAGCTTTGCGGGAGATACGCAGTATTTT.

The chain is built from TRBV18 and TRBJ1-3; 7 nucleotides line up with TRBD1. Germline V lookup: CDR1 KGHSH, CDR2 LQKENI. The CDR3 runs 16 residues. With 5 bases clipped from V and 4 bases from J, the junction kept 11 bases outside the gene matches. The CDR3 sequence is CASSWGDRVEGNTIYF. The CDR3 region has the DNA TGTGCCAGCTCATGGGGTGACAGGGTGGAAGGAAACACCATATATTTT.

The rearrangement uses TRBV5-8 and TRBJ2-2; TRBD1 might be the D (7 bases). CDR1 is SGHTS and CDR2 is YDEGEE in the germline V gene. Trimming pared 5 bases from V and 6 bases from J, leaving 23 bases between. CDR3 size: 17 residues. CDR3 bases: TGTGCCAGCAGACCTATGACAGGGAGGAGGGGTGCCGGGGAGCTGTTTTTT. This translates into CASRPMTGRRGAGELFF.

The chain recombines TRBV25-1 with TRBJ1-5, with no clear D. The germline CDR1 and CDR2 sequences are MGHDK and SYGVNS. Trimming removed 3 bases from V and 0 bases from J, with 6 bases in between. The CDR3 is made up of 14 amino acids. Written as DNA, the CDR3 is TGTGCCAGCAGTGACTGGGCTAGCAATCAGCCCCAGCATTTT. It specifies CASSDWASNQPQHF. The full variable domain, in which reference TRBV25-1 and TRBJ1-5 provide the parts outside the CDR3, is EADIYQTPRYLVIGTGKKITLECSQTMGHDKMYWYQQDPGMELHLIHYSYGVNSTEKGDLSSESTVSRIRTEHFPLTLESARPSHTSQYLCASSDWASNQPQHFGDGTRLSIL.

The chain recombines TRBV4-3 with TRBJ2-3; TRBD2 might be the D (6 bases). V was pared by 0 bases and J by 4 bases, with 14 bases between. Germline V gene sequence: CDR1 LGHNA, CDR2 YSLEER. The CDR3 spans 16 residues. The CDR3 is CASSQDTSRSADTQYF. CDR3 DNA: TGCGCCAGCAGCCAAGATACTAGCAGGTCTGCAGATACGCAGTATTTT.

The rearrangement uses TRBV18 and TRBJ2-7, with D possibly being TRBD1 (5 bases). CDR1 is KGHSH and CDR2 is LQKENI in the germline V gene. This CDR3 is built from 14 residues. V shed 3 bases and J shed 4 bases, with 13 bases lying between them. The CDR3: CASSPTGPQYEQYF. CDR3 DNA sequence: TGTGCCAGCTCACCTACAGGACCTCAGTACGAGCAGTACTTC.